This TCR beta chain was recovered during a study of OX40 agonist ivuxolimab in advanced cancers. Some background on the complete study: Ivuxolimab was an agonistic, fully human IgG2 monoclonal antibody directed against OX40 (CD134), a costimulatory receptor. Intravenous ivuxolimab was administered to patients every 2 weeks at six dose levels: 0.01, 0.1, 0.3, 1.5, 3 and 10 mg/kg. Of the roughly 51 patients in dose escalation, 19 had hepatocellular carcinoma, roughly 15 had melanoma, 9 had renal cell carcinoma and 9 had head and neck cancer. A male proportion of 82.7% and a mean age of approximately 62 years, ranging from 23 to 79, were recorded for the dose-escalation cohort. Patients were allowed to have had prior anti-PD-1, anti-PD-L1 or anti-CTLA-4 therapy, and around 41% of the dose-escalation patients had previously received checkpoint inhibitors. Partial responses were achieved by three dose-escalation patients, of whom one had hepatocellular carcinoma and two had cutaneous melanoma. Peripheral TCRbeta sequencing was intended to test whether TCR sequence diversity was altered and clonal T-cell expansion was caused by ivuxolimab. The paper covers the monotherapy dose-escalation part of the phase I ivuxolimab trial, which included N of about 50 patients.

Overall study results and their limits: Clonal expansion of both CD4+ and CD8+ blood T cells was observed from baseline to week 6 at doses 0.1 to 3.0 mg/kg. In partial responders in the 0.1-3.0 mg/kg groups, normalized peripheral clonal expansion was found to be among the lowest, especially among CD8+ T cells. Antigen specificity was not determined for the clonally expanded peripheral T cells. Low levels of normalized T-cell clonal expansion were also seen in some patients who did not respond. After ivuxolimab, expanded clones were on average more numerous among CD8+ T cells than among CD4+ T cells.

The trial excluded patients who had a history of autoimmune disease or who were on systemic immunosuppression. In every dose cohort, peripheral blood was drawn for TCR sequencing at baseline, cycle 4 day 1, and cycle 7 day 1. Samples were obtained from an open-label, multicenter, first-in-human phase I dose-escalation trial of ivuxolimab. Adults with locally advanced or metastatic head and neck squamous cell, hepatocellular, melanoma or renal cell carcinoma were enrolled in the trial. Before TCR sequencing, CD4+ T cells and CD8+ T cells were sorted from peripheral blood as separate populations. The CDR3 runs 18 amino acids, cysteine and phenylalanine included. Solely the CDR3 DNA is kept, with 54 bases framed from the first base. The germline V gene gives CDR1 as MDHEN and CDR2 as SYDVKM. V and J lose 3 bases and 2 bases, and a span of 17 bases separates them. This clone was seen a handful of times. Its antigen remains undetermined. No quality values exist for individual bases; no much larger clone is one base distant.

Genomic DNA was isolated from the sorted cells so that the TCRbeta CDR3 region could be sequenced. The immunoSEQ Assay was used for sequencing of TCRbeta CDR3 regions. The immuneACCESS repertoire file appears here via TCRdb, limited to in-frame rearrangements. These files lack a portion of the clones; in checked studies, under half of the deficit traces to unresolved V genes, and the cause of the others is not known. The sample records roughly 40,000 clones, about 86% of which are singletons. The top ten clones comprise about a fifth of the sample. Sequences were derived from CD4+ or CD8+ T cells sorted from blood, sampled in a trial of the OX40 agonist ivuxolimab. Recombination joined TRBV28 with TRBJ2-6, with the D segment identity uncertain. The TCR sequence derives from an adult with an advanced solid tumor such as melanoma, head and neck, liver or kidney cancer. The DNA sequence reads TGTGCCAGCAGTTTTATGAGCATCCATGAACCTGGGGCCAACGTCCTGACTTTC. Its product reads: CASSFMSIHEPGANVLTF.